The next 24 T cell receptor beta chains were all read from a single sample in a study of molecular identifiers for immune sequencing clone quantification. TCRdb re-called the PCR reads with MiXCR, one entry per CDR3 protein. Seen here are under 650,000 distinct CDR3 sequences, about 20% observed once, and the top ten hold around 0.9%. The specimen sequenced was naive CD8+ T cells from blood, with Jurkat cell RNA spiked in. Documented subset: FACS-sorted CD8+CD4-CCR7+CD45RA+ naive T cells. The receptor set was obtained from a human donor in good health. Some libraries in this study had Jurkat cell RNA spiked in.

In its sample, this clonotype was seen many times. The rearrangement joins TRBV29-1 to TRBJ2-7; TRBD2 matches at 7 bases. Germline V CDR1 and CDR2: SQVTM, ANQGSEA. There are 14 residues in the CDR3. V gave up 3 bases and J gave up 1 base; unmatched junction bases: 6. Here the CDR3 DNA reads TGCAGCGTTGAGCAGCGGGATGGGTCCTACGAGCAGTACTTC. It yields the protein CSVEQRDGSYEQYF.

Remarks on this clonotype: The missing conserved phenylalanine or tryptophan at the end of this CDR3 makes a read error likely. This rearrangement joins TRBV9 to TRBJ2-1; TRBD2 agrees at 7 bases. With 4 bases clipped from V and 0 bases from J, the junction kept 4 bases outside the gene matches. The CDR3 is 15 residues long. CDR1 and CDR2 from the germline V gene are SGDLS and YYNGEE. CDR3 residues: CASSPRTSSYNEQFI. The CDR3 nucleotides are TGTGCCAGCAGCCCACGGACTAGCTCCTACAATGAGCAGTTCATC.

This clonotype showed up many times. The V gene is TRBV11-2, the J gene TRBJ2-3, with TRBD1 matching over 9 bases. The ends lost 0 bases at V and 4 bases at J; junction bases unmatched: 5. From germline, CDR1 is SGHAT and CDR2 FQNNGV. This CDR3 is 16 amino acids long. CDR3 sequence reads: CASSLEIQGASDTQYF. The CDR3 DNA reads as TGTGCCAGCAGCTTAGAAATACAGGGGGCGTCAGATACGCAGTATTTT.

This clonotype was picked up many times. The chain couples TRBV2 to TRBJ2-3; 11 nucleotides align to TRBD2. The CDR3 contains 17 residues. The ends lost 0 bases at V and 5 bases at J; junction bases unmatched: 7. In germline, CDR1 is SNHLY, CDR2 FYNNEI. CDR3 loop: CASSEALAGGRGDTQYF. As DNA, the CDR3 is TGTGCCAGCAGTGAAGCGCTAGCGGGGGGCCGTGGAGATACGCAGTATTTT.

This clonotype was observed many times. The J gene is TRBJ2-7, the V gene TRBV14; unclear D gene. The germline V gene has CDR1 SGHDN and CDR2 FVKESK. This CDR3 has 14 residues. V lost 2 bases, J lost 0 bases, and 8 bases lay in between. In nucleotides, the CDR3 is TGTGCCAGCAGCCAATTTCCGAGCTCCTACGAGCAGTACTTC. Amino acids: CASSQFPSSYEQYF.

J is TRBJ2-2 and V is TRBV7-9; TRBD1 is a possible D gene (5 bases). There are 14 residues in the CDR3. Per the germline V gene, CDR1 is SEHNR and CDR2 is FQNEAQ (reference sequence). V shed 4 bases and J shed 6 bases, with 12 bases lying between them. CDR3: CASSSSRAAGELFF. In DNA form, the CDR3 reads TGTGCCAGCAGCTCGTCCAGGGCGGCCGGGGAGCTGTTTTTT.

This clonotype has only a few counts. The CDR3, as DNA: TGTGCCATCAGTGAGTCGCACACCGGGGAGCTGTTTTTT. Encoded protein: CAISESHTGELFF. The chain couples TRBV10-3 to TRBJ2-2; no definite D call. The CDR3 totals 13 residues. V was trimmed by 0 bases and J by 3 bases, leaving 2 bases between them. The germline V gene has CDR1 ENHRY and CDR2 SYGVKD.

This clonotype was seen many times. This chain uses TRBV20-1 with TRBJ2-5, with no clear D. Per germline, CDR1 DFQATT and CDR2 SNEGSKA (reference sequence). Trimming pared 3 bases from V and 1 base from J, leaving 12 bases between. This CDR3 is built from 14 residues. The CDR3 nucleotides are TGCAGTGCTAGTGTCAATAAGTTCCAAGAGACCCAGTACTTC. Translation gives CSASVNKFQETQYF.

This clonotype has a count of ten or more. The chain has TRBV4-3 and TRBJ1-1; 7 bases are a match to TRBD1. The CDR3 is 13 residues long. From germline, CDR1 is LGHNA and CDR2 YSLEER. With V trimmed by 1 base and J by 6 bases, 2 bases remained unmatched. CDR3 nucleotides: TGCGCCAGCAGCCAAGGACAGGGCGCTGAAGCTTTCTTT. Its translation is CASSQGQGAEAFF.

V and J are TRBV9 and TRBJ2-5; 8 bases are shared with TRBD2. The CDR3 is made up of 16 amino acids. The germline CDR1 and CDR2 sequences are SGDLS and YYNGEE. Trimming took 3 bases from V and 4 from J; bases not matched to a gene: 11. The CDR3 loop is CASSGGLGAVRETQYF. CDR3 sequence (DNA): TGTGCCAGCAGCGGGGGACTAGGGGCCGTTCGAGAGACCCAGTACTTC. The entire variable domain, with the rest obtained from reference TRBV9 and TRBJ2-5, is as follows: DSGVTQTPKHLITATGQRVTLRCSPRSGDLSVYWYQQSLDQGLQFLIQYYNGEERAKGNILERFSAQQFPDLHSELNLSSLELGDSALYFCASSGGLGAVRETQYFGPGTRLLVL.

This clonotype has a count of ten or more. This chain uses TRBV14 with TRBJ2-7, with D uncertain. Germline CDR1 is SGHDN and CDR2 is FVKESK. This CDR3 region has 13 residues. V was cut by 1 base and J by 4 bases, with 8 bases left in between. The CDR3 DNA sequence: TGTGCCAGCAGCCAAGGTCGCGAATACGAGCAGTACTTC. This encodes CASSQGREYEQYF.

The gene calls are TRBV4-3 and TRBJ1-3; D is ambiguous. This CDR3 comprises 16 residues. Trimming removed 0 bases at V and 1 base at J, with 10 bases between. Germline V gene data show CDR1 as LGHNA and CDR2 as YSLEER. In DNA, the CDR3 is TGCGCCAGCAGCCAAGATCCAGACCCTTCTGGAAACACCATATATTTT. Protein: CASSQDPDPSGNTIYF.

There are many counts of this clonotype. This chain joins TRBV7-9 and TRBJ2-1; no clear D gene. The CDR3 length is 12 residues. V lost 5 bases and J lost 8, with 10 bases in between. In germline, CDR1 is SEHNR, CDR2 FQNEAQ (reference sequence). This CDR3 is CASSLTFDEQFF. The CDR3, as DNA: TGTGCCAGCAGCCTAACGTTCGATGAGCAGTTCTTC.

Many counts were recorded for this clonotype. The chain is built from TRBV5-1 and TRBJ2-2, with a tentative D call TRBD2 (6 bases). The germline CDR1 and CDR2 sequences are SGHRS and YFSETQ. V lost 4 bases and J lost 1, with 17 bases in between. CDR3 length: 17 residues. The CDR3 is CASSPAGGGWNTGELFF. The CDR3 bases are TGCGCCAGCAGCCCCGCCGGAGGAGGGTGGAACACCGGGGAGCTGTTTTTT.

Many counts were recorded for this clonotype. The CDR3 DNA reads as TGTGCCAGCAGCTTATGGGTAGCGGGACCCAGCACAGATACGCAGTATTTT. Translation: CASSLWVAGPSTDTQYF. V is TRBV7-2 and J is TRBJ2-3; 8 bases fit TRBD2. Trimming took 2 bases from V and 0 from J; bases not matched to a gene: 7. CDR3 length: 17 residues. CDR1 and CDR2 from the germline V gene are SGHTA and FQGNSA.

Note on this clonotype: This may be a read error, as it is one base from a much larger clone. The rearrangement uses TRBV6-2 or TRBV6-3 and TRBJ2-3; 9 bases fit TRBD2. The CDR3 loop spans 17 amino acids. Germline V gives CDR1 MNHEY, CDR2 SVGEGT. Trimming at V came to 5 bases and at J to 6 bases, leaving 15 bases not matched to a gene. CDR3 in amino acids: CASSTWTGGRVRDTQYF. The CDR3 DNA is TGTGCCAGCAGTACCTGGACTGGCGGGAGGGTCCGGGATACGCAGTATTTT.

This clonotype was detected many times. The chain has TRBV4-3 and TRBJ2-2, with D perhaps being TRBD1 or TRBD2 (6 bases each). This CDR3 has 15 amino acids. The V gene's germline CDR1 is LGHNA and CDR2 YSLEER. The V and J ends lost 1 base and 2 bases respectively, with 8 bases between them. The CDR3 region is CASSQAGGNTGELFF. CDR3 nucleotide sequence: TGCGCCAGCAGCCAAGCCGGGGGCAACACCGGGGAGCTGTTTTTT.

With respect to this clonotype: It may be a read error: a sequence one base away is much more abundant. The chain couples TRBV30 to TRBJ1-1; a possible D gene is TRBD1 (5 bases). The V and J ends lost 3 bases and 10 bases respectively, with 12 bases between them. The germline V gene encodes CDR1 GTSNPN and CDR2 SVGIG (reference sequence). This CDR3 spans 11 amino acids. The CDR3 nucleotides are TGTGCCTGGAGCCTAGGGGCTGCAGCTTTCTTT. Translation: CAWSLGAAAFF.

This clonotype was recorded at least ten times. The chain has TRBV2 and TRBJ2-7; a possible D gene is TRBD1 (7 bases). This CDR3 comprises 14 residues. Trimming cost V 6 bases and J 3 bases, with 15 bases left between them. CDR1 is SNHLY and CDR2 is FYNNEI in the germline V gene. The CDR3 is CASRREQGVYEQYF. CDR3 sequence (DNA): TGTGCCAGCAGACGGGAGCAGGGGGTCTACGAGCAGTACTTC.

This clonotype was observed at least ten times. The chain links TRBV29-1 to TRBJ2-1, with unresolved D. Trimming shortened V by 7 bases and J by 8 bases, and 18 bases separated the two germline ends. CDR1 SQVTM and CDR2 ANQGSEA come from the germline V gene. The CDR3 length is 13 residues. CDR3 sequence (DNA): TGCAGCGCCTCAGGACCCTCTGGGGATGAGCAGTTCTTC. Translated: CSASGPSGDEQFF.

The chain is built from TRBV27 and TRBJ1-5; D not resolved. The germline V gene has CDR1 MNHEY and CDR2 SMNVEV (reference sequence). Trimming removed 6 bases at V and 2 bases at J, with 11 bases between. The CDR3 covers 14 residues. CDR3: CASRLNTGNQPQHF. CDR3 sequence (DNA): TGTGCCAGCAGACTAAACACAGGCAATCAGCCCCAGCATTTT.

For this clonotype: A much bigger clone sits one base away, suggesting this may be a read error. V and J are TRBV7-2 and TRBJ1-3, with no clear D. The CDR3 contains 13 residues. The germline V gene encodes CDR1 SGHTA and CDR2 FQGNSA. As DNA, the CDR3 is TGTGCCAGCAGCTTAGGATTACAGCGACGTGAAAATTTT. It codes for CASSLGLQRRENF.

The table lists this clonotype with a few counts. The chain combines TRBV20-1 with TRBJ2-2, with a weak D call TRBD2 (6 bases). Trimming removed 5 bases from V and 1 base from J, with 11 bases in between. In germline, CDR1 is DFQATT, CDR2 SNEGSKA (reference sequence). This CDR3 has 14 amino acids. The CDR3 sequence is CSARRGMNTGELFF. The CDR3 DNA is TGCAGTGCTCGACGGGGGATGAACACCGGGGAGCTGTTTTTT.

In regard to this clonotype: A much larger clone sits a single nucleotide away, making a read error possible. This chain connects TRBV5-8 to TRBJ1-5; unclear D gene. CDR3 length equals 15 residues. The germline CDR1 and CDR2 sequences are SGHTS and YDEGEE. For the CDR3, the DNA is TGTGCCAGCAGCTTATCGGGGAAAAGCAATCAGCCCCAGCGTTTT. It codes for CASSLSGKSNQPQRF.